This T cell receptor (beta chain) appears in the sequencing data of a study of tumor-infiltrating lymphocytes in oesophageal squamous cell carcinoma. Trimming took 4 bases from V and 4 from J, leaving 7 bases between them. CDR3 length equals 12 residues. In this sample, this clonotype turned up a few times. TCRdb re-called the PCR reads through MiXCR, storing one row per CDR3 protein. The sample records about 22,000 distinct CDR3 sequences, around 37% being singletons. The sequencing sample was made of esophageal tumor tissue. The chain recombines TRBV12-3 or TRBV12-4 with TRBJ2-5; D is undetermined. This receptor was identified in a female donor with esophageal squamous cell carcinoma. The CDR3: CASSSLRETQYF. As DNA, the CDR3 is TGTGCCAGCAGTTCCCTGCGAGAGACCCAGTACTTC.